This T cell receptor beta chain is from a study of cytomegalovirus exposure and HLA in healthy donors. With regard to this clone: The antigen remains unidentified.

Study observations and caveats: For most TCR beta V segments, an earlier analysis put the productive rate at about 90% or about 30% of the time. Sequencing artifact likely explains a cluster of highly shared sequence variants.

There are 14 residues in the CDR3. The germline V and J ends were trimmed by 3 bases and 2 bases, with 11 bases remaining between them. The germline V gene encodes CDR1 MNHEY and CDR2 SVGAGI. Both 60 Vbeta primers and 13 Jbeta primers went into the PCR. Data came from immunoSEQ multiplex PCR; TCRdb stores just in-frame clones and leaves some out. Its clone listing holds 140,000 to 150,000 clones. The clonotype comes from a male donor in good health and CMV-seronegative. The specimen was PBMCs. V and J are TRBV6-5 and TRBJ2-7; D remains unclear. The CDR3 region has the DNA TGTGCCAGCAGTTATCAGGCCCTGACCTACGAGCAGTACTTC. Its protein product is CASSYQALTYEQYF.